Each of the 24 T cell receptor beta chains below was sequenced from the same sample in a study of T cells in women clearing cervical HPV infection. The repertoire was sequenced with immunoSEQ multiplex PCR; TCRdb's copy has only in-frame clones and lacks some. The sample holds 25,000 to 35,000 clones. The sequenced material came from blood buffy coat. These receptors were obtained from a woman between 18 and 70 years old with a cervical HPV16 infection that either progressed to CIN3+ or cleared (not recorded which).

As regards this clone: Read sequence stops 3 residues before the CDR3 end, and the germline J gene provides the missing end. This chain links TRBV10-3 with TRBJ2-1; D remains unclear. The CDR3 has 14 amino acids. Deletions cut 11 bases from V and 5 bases from J, with 19 bases between. The germline gives CDR1 ENHRY, CDR2 SYGVKD. The CDR3: CAASPGPLNNEQFF. CDR3 DNA (partial): TGTGCCGCCTCACCGGGTCCTCTCAACAATGAG.

Concerning this clone: The CDR3 goes on 3 residues after the read ends, and that part is filled in from the germline J gene. This chain uses TRBV5-1 with TRBJ1-2, with D perhaps matching TRBD1 (5 bases). Trimming shortened V by 0 bases and J by 6 bases, and 15 bases separated the two germline ends. This CDR3 has 15 amino acids. The V gene's germline CDR1 is SGHRS and CDR2 YFSETQ. CDR3 DNA (partial): TGCGCCAGCAGCTTGGGGGTCAGGGAAATTGATGGC. The encoded protein is CASSLGVREIDG. The whole CDR3 sequence is CASSLGVREIDGYTF.

A note on this clone: The sequence runs out 3 residues before the end of the CDR3; the remainder is reconstructed from the germline J gene. The genes are TRBV11-2 and TRBJ2-2; 10 nucleotides line up with TRBD2. The junction had 7 bases not matched to a gene; V was cut back by 7 bases and J by 5 bases. Germline-derived CDR1 and CDR2 are SGHAT and FQNNGV. The CDR3 is 15 amino acids. Partial CDR3 DNA: TGTGCCAGCAACGAAGCGGGAGGGTGGACCGGGGAG. This codes for CASNEAGGWTGE. The CDR3 in its entirety is CASNEAGGWTGELFF. The complete variable domain, with remaining parts taken from reference TRBV11-2 and TRBJ2-2, reads EAGVAQSPRYKIIEKRQSVAFWCNPISGHATLYWYQQILGQGPKLLIQFQNNGVVDDSQLPKDRFSAERLKGVDSTLKIQPAKLEDSAVYLCASNEAGGWTGELFFGEGSRLTVL.

Comments on this clone: The read terminates 3 residues ahead of where the CDR3 ends, so the germline J gene completes it. The chain recombines TRBV7-9 with TRBJ1-6; unclear D gene. This CDR3 has 15 residues. Germline values: CDR1 SEHNR, CDR2 FQNEAQ (reference sequence). V was shortened by 2 bases and J by 6 bases, with 11 bases between the two germline ends. Partial CDR3 DNA: TGTGCCAGCAGCTTAAGTCGTACCAGTAATTCACCC. Translated, it gives CASSLSRTSNSP. The entire CDR3 reads CASSLSRTSNSPLHF.

Note on this clone: The CDR3 end is not reached by the read, which stops 3 residues before it; the germline J gene fills it in. The chain links TRBV6-2 or TRBV6-3 to TRBJ2-5; D is possibly TRBD1 (6 bases). Germline CDR1 is MNHEY and CDR2 is SVGEGT. This CDR3 contains 13 residues. Trimming left V 3 bases short and J 4 bases short, with 9 bases between. CDR3 bases read: TGTGCCAGCAGTTATGGGGGCCTAGAGACC. Its protein is CASSYGGLET. The entire CDR3 reads CASSYGGLETQYF.

In the case of this clone: Sequencing ends 3 residues short of the CDR3 end; the germline J gene provides the rest. The genes are TRBV19 and TRBJ2-7; D possibly corresponds to TRBD1 (6 bases). The germline CDR1 and CDR2 sequences are LNHDA and SQIVND (reference sequence). The CDR3 spans 17 residues. The ends were cut back, 9 bases at V and 1 base at J, with 25 bases in the middle. This CDR3 is CASRRGIGLGDSYEQYF. Incomplete CDR3 DNA: TGTGCCAGCCGAAGGGGGATAGGGCTAGGGGATTCCTACGAG. The whole variable domain, filled in from reference TRBV19 and TRBJ2-7, reads DGGITQSPKYLFRKEGQNVTLSCEQNLNHDAMYWYRQDPGQGLRLIYYSQIVNDFQKGDIAEGYSVSREKKESFPLTVTSAQKNPTAFYLCASRRGIGLGDSYEQYFGPGTRLTVT.

A remark on this clone: The read stops 3 residues short of the end of the CDR3; the missing end is completed from the germline J gene. V is TRBV7-2 and J is TRBJ2-7; D perhaps matches TRBD2 (6 bases). CDR1 is SGHTA and CDR2 is FQGNSA in the germline V gene. The V end was cut by 5 bases, the J end by 3 bases, with 14 bases between. The CDR3 is made up of 14 amino acids. The sequenced CDR3 bases are TGTGCCAGCAGCGGAGGGGACTGGAGCTACGAG. This gives the protein CASSGGDWSYE. The full CDR3 sequence reads CASSGGDWSYEQYF.

With regard to this clone: The read terminates 3 residues ahead of where the CDR3 ends, so the germline J gene completes it. The chain carries TRBV30 and TRBJ1-1, with D unresolved. Germline V CDR1 and CDR2: GTSNPN, SVGIG (reference sequence). The V end was cut by 1 base, the J end by 0 bases, with 6 bases between. The CDR3 covers 13 residues. CDR3 loop: CAWSDKLNTEAFF. The sequenced CDR3 bases are TGTGCCTGGAGTGACAAGTTGAACACTGAA.

On this clone: The CDR3 extends 3 residues past the end of the read, so its final part is completed from the germline J gene. The chain couples TRBV30 to TRBJ1-2; 12 nucleotides align to TRBD1. The CDR3 covers 15 residues. V lost 0 bases, J lost 7 bases, and 6 bases stayed unmatched. CDR1 and CDR2 (germline): GTSNPN, SVGIG (reference sequence). CDR3 in amino acids: CAWSVRDRGLGGYTF. The CDR3 DNA, read in part, is TGTGCCTGGAGTGTAAGGGACAGGGGGCTTGGTGGC.

About this clone: Coverage ceases 3 residues before the CDR3 finishes, and the germline J gene fills in the end. The rearrangement joins TRBV27 to TRBJ2-7; 7 bases map to TRBD2. This CDR3 region has 16 residues. The junction had 12 bases not matched to a gene; V was cut back by 7 bases and J by 0 bases. The germline gives CDR1 MNHEY, CDR2 SMNVEV (reference sequence). The CDR3 sequence: CASIPIASGSSYEQYF. CDR3 DNA (partial): TGTGCCAGCATTCCAATCGCTAGCGGTTCCTCCTACGAG.

To note about this clone: The DNA ends 3 residues before the CDR3 does, and the rest of the CDR3 is filled in from the germline J gene. The chain has TRBV7-3 and TRBJ2-6; D remains ambiguous. V was clipped by 8 bases and J by 0 bases, with 8 bases between them. This CDR3 has 14 amino acids. Per germline, CDR1 SGHTA and CDR2 FQGTGA. The CDR3 spells CASRASSGANVLTF. The DNA read from the CDR3 is TGTGCCAGCCGCGCGAGCTCTGGGGCCAACGTC.

Notes on this clone: Read coverage stops 3 residues before the CDR3 terminus; the germline J gene supplies the remainder. The rearrangement uses TRBV2 and TRBJ1-3, with D perhaps TRBD1 (6 bases). Per the germline V gene, CDR1 is SNHLY and CDR2 is FYNNEI. Trimming took 4 bases from V and 0 from J, leaving 7 bases between them. CDR3 length: 14 amino acids. The CDR3 here is CASSVTGSGNTIYF. The CDR3 DNA, read in part, is TGTGCCAGCAGTGTGACAGGCTCTGGAAACACC.

As for this clone: The CDR3 end is not reached by the read, which stops 3 residues before it; the germline J gene fills it in. This chain uses TRBV7-9 with TRBJ2-7, with unresolved D. Trimming shortened V by 4 bases and J by 6 bases, and 13 bases separated the two germline ends. This CDR3 contains 13 residues. Germline CDR1 and CDR2: SEHNR and FQNEAQ (reference sequence). The sequenced part of the CDR3 DNA is TGTGCCAGCAGCTACAGAAACGTAGGCGAG. Its protein product is CASSYRNVGE. The complete CDR3 sequence is CASSYRNVGEQYF.

Of note for this clone: The read gets to within 3 residues of the CDR3 end, and the germline J gene fills in the rest. V usage is TRBV2 and J usage is TRBJ2-3; TRBD2 agrees at 7 bases. The V gene's germline CDR1 is SNHLY and CDR2 FYNNEI. This CDR3 is built from 17 residues. J lost 1 base, V lost 3 bases, and 10 bases had no gene match. The CDR3 here is CASSDDGGAGRTDTQYF. CDR3 DNA, as far as it was read: TGTGCCAGCAGTGACGACGGAGGAGCGGGACGCACAGATACG.

About this clone: The read terminates 3 residues before the CDR3 end, so the remaining end is supplied by the germline J gene. J is TRBJ2-1 and V is TRBV5-1; 9 positions agree with TRBD1. V trimming: 3 bases; J trimming: 2 bases; junction bases outside the gene matches: 18. The CDR3 contains 20 residues. Germline loops: CDR1 SGHRS, CDR2 YFSETQ. The sequenced CDR3 bases are TGCGCCAGCAGCTCGTCCCTCCGGGACAGGGCTCTAAAAGCCTACAATGAG. Protein sequence: CASSSSLRDRALKAYNE. The entire CDR3 protein reads CASSSSLRDRALKAYNEQFF. The full variable domain, with the rest looked up from reference TRBV5-1 and TRBJ2-1, is KAGVTQTPRYLIKTRGQQVTLSCSPISGHRSVSWYQQTPGQGLQFLFEYFSETQRNKGNFPGRFSGRQFSNSRSEMNVSTLELGDSALYLCASSSSLRDRALKAYNEQFFGPGTRLTVL.

About this clone: The read finishes 3 residues shy of the CDR3 end, and the germline J gene is used to complete it. This rearrangement joins TRBV7-9 to TRBJ1-2, with D unresolved. CDR1 is SEHNR, CDR2 FQNEAQ, per germline (reference sequence). The CDR3 is made up of 15 amino acids. The DNA read from the CDR3 is TGTGCCAGCAGCCGCGCTAGCGGGAGAATCTACGAC. This gives the protein CASSRASGRIYD. The entire CDR3 is CASSRASGRIYDYTF. Full variable domain (rest looked up from reference TRBV7-9 and TRBJ1-2): DTGVSQNPRHKITKRGQNVTFRCDPISEHNRLYWYRQTLGQGPEFLTYFQNEAQLEKSRLLSDRFSAERPKGSFSTLEIQRTEQGDSAMYLCASSRASGRIYDYTFGSGTRLTVV.

With regard to this clone: Read data end 3 residues before the CDR3 end; the end is taken from the germline J gene. V and J are TRBV7-2 and TRBJ2-7; TRBD2 agrees at 9 bases. The CDR3 contains 14 residues. Looked up from germline, CDR1 is SGHTA and CDR2 is FQGNSA. V shed 1 base, J shed 5 bases, and the junction held 3 bases outside the gene matches. Partial CDR3 DNA: TGTGCCAGCAGCTTAGAAGCGGGAGGCCACGAG. The encoded protein is CASSLEAGGHE. The CDR3 as a whole reads CASSLEAGGHEQYF.

On this clone itself: The read terminates 3 residues ahead of where the CDR3 ends, so the germline J gene completes it. The gene calls are TRBV30 and TRBJ2-1; D is perhaps TRBD1 (6 bases). The CDR3 has 15 amino acids. Per germline, CDR1 GTSNPN and CDR2 SVGIG (reference sequence). V was clipped by 5 bases and J by 2 bases, with 16 bases between them. The CDR3 is CAWARGRDTYNEQFF. CDR3 bases read: TGTGCCTGGGCGAGGGGCAGGGACACCTACAATGAG.

With regard to this clone: The read comes to an end 3 residues before the CDR3 does, leaving the germline J gene to fill in the end. The V call is TRBV7-3, the J call TRBJ2-2, with TRBD2 matching 9 bases. The CDR3 extends over 14 amino acids. Looked up from germline, CDR1 is SGHTA and CDR2 is FQGTGA. With V trimmed by 9 bases and J by 1 base, 3 bases remained unmatched. Partial CDR3 DNA: TGTGCCAGTTCTAGCGGGATGAACACCGGGGAG. The encoded protein is CASSSGMNTGE. The full CDR3 reads CASSSGMNTGELFF.

As to this clone: The CDR3 end lies 3 residues beyond the end of the read and is filled in from the germline J gene. V is TRBV7-9 and J is TRBJ2-4, with 7 bases fitting TRBD1. The germline gives CDR1 SEHNR, CDR2 FQNEAQ (reference sequence). This CDR3 contains 15 residues. CDR3 amino acids: CASSPRDRPTYGQYF. CDR3 DNA, as far as it was read: TGTGCCAGCAGCCCTCGGGACAGACCCACTTATGGT.

As concerns this clone: Coverage ceases 3 residues before the CDR3 finishes, and the germline J gene fills in the end. The rearrangement joins TRBV11-3 to TRBJ1-2; TRBD1 matches 7 bases. There are 14 residues in the CDR3. In germline, CDR1 is SGHNT, CDR2 YENEEA. The CDR3 is CASSSAGGEGGYTF. The covered CDR3 bases are TGTGCCAGCAGCTCCGCAGGGGGTGAGGGAGGC.

Remarks on this clone: The CDR3 end lies 3 residues beyond the end of the read and is filled in from the germline J gene. The chain recombines TRBV12-3 or TRBV12-4 with TRBJ1-1; D gene uncertain. The CDR3 runs 12 residues. The V end lost 6 bases, the J end lost 4 bases, and 9 bases lay between the germline ends. The CDR3 region is CASREGSTEAFF. Incomplete CDR3 DNA: TGTGCCAGCAGGGAGGGCTCCACTGAA.

Turning to this clone: The sequence runs out 3 residues before the end of the CDR3; the remainder is reconstructed from the germline J gene. The same CDR3 also results from other DNA sequences found in this sample. The chain carries TRBV29-1 and TRBJ1-3; tentatively, D is TRBD1 (6 bases). V shed 5 bases and J shed 5 bases, with 7 bases lying between them. Germline-derived CDR1 and CDR2 are SQVTM and ANQGSEA. The CDR3 is made up of 11 amino acids. The CDR3 sequence: CSVWDRNTIYF. The part of the CDR3 DNA that was read is TGCAGCGTTTGGGACAGAAACACC.

With respect to this clone: The missing CDR3 end, 3 residues past where the read stops, is filled in from the germline J gene. The genes are TRBV20-1 and TRBJ2-3, with 11 positions matching TRBD2. Germline trimming cut 5 bases from V and 0 bases from J; bases unmatched to any gene: 10. Germline lookup yields CDR1 DFQATT and CDR2 SNEGSKA (reference sequence). This CDR3 has 17 amino acids. CDR3 bases read: TGCAGTGCTCAGCCTAGCGGGAGGACCCCTAGCACAGATACG. This encodes CSAQPSGRTPSTDT. The complete CDR3 protein is CSAQPSGRTPSTDTQYF.